The 9 T cell receptor beta chains below were found in one sample sequenced in a study of blood T cell repertoires in COVID-19. Libraries were prepared by immunoSEQ multiplex PCR; TCRdb keeps only in-frame clonotypes and omits some of them. The sample shows more than 150,000 clones, around 87% of them seen only once. The source material was peripheral blood. These receptors were obtained from a man in his forties or fifties with active or convalescent COVID-19.

This clone was seen once. The rearrangement links TRBV4-2 to TRBJ2-7; TRBD2 agrees at 10 bases. This CDR3 contains 17 residues. Losses at the gene ends were 1 base for V and 7 bases for J; bases not matched to a gene: 13. In germline, CDR1 is LGHNA, CDR2 YNFKEQ. This CDR3 is CASSQASGGTGWGEQYF. The CDR3 DNA reads as TGTGCCAGCAGCCAAGCTAGCGGGGGCACCGGGTGGGGAGAGCAGTACTTC.

The V and J genes are TRBV15 and TRBJ2-4, with D tentatively TRBD1 (6 bases). V lost 9 bases to trimming and J lost 8 bases, with 20 bases between them. Germline V gene lookup returns CDR1 LNHNV and CDR2 YYDKDF (reference sequence). This CDR3 spans 14 amino acids. For the CDR3, the DNA is TGTGCCACGGGCCAGCAGGGGCAGGGAGACATTCAGTACTTC. It specifies CATGQQGQGDIQYF.

V is TRBV7-8 and J is TRBJ2-3; 8 bases align to TRBD2. There are 16 residues in the CDR3. CDR1 is SGHVS, CDR2 FQNEAQ, per germline. V lost 5 bases, J lost 0 bases, and 7 bases stayed unmatched. The CDR3 DNA is TGTGCCAGCAGCCTTTGGACTAGCTCTAGCACAGATACGCAGTATTTT. Translated: CASSLWTSSSTDTQYF.

The CDR3 loop is CASSSQGVRTGELFF. Here the CDR3 DNA reads TGTGCCAGCAGCTCTCAGGGTGTTCGGACCGGGGAGCTGTTTTTT. The chain links TRBV5-4 to TRBJ2-2; D might be TRBD1 (5 bases). This CDR3 spans 15 amino acids. Trimming took 3 bases from V and 5 from J, leaving 14 bases between them. CDR1 SGHNT and CDR2 YYREEE come from the germline V gene (reference sequence).

The J gene is TRBJ1-1, the V gene TRBV2; 7 nucleotides match TRBD1. With 6 bases clipped from V and 7 bases from J, the junction kept 8 bases outside the gene matches. This CDR3 has 13 residues. CDR1 is SNHLY and CDR2 is FYNNEI in the germline V gene. The CDR3 is CASSADRVFEAFF. The CDR3 nucleotides read TGTGCCAGCAGCGCCGACAGGGTCTTTGAAGCTTTCTTT.

CDR3 DNA sequence: TGTGCCAGCACCACATCCTTCGGGACAGCTGAAGCTTTCTTT. Protein product: CASTTSFGTAEAFF. The chain has TRBV7-9 and TRBJ1-1; 7 nucleotides line up with TRBD1. From germline, CDR1 is SEHNR and CDR2 FQNEAQ (reference sequence). The CDR3 length is 14 residues. After removal of 7 bases from V and 6 bases from J, the junction contained 11 bases not matched to a gene.

The count of this clone is one. The chain has TRBV7-9 and TRBJ1-1; TRBD1 might be the D (6 bases). In germline, CDR1 is SEHNR, CDR2 FQNEAQ (reference sequence). The CDR3 sequence is 12 residues long. The V and J ends lost 3 bases and 7 bases respectively, with 9 bases between them. CDR3 amino acids: CASSFGQNEAFF. Here the CDR3 DNA reads TGTGCCAGCAGCTTCGGACAGAATGAAGCTTTCTTT.

This clone has just a few counts. The chain uses TRBV27 and TRBJ1-4; D ambiguous. CDR1 and CDR2 from the germline V gene are MNHEY and SMNVEV (reference sequence). The CDR3 extends over 13 amino acids. Trimming stripped 6 bases from V and 5 bases from J, with 10 bases between. CDR3 loop: CASSQRLNEKLFF. CDR3 nucleotides: TGTGCCAGCAGCCAGCGCTTGAATGAAAAACTGTTTTTT.

This clone was picked up one time. The chain uses TRBV28 and TRBJ1-5; 8 bases fit TRBD1. Germline lookup yields CDR1 MDHEN and CDR2 SYDVKM. CDR3 length: 15 amino acids. V lost 6 bases to trimming and J lost 4 bases; unmatched junction nucleotides: 8. The CDR3: CASSIDRGGNQPQHF. The CDR3, as DNA: TGTGCCAGCAGCATTGACAGGGGTGGAAATCAGCCCCAGCATTTT.